This T cell receptor (beta chain) stems from a study of T cell responses to AZD1222 COVID-19 vaccine (dated by TCRdb to the early 2020s). In terms of the full investigation: AZD1222 recipients given second doses at about 4 weeks or at about 12 weeks were pooled, since spike-specific TCR depth and breadth were not found to differ between the two schedules. A total of 230 to 250 trial participants underwent TCR sequencing, of whom 207 had received two doses of AZD1222 and about 25 had received two doses of the MenACWY control vaccine. Trial participants were enrolled by age into subgroups of 18-55, 56-69 and 70-plus years, and around 150, 28 and 57 TCR-sequenced participants, respectively, were included in these subgroups. The investigation overall reported the following: Spike-specific TCR breadth and depth rose significantly after two AZD1222 doses compared with day 0 and with MenACWY recipients. Epitopes outside the regions mutated in the B.1.351 and B.1.1.7 variants were reportedly recognized by nearly half of the unique spike-specific TCRs. The 56-69-year group was small, and its depth increase did not reach significance, likely because of low power. Vaccine-associated CD4 TCRs spanned the whole spike protein, with dominant responses in regions 160-218 and 743-854. Participants were mostly white British and included more females than males, and it was suggested by the authors that clonal diversity may have been underestimated. Conclusions about previously exposed vaccinees are limited, since just five to seven AZD1222 recipients were seropositive for SARS-CoV-2 at baseline. No day 14 peak-response samples were available, so repertoires were characterized only after the peak T cell response.

Taken with the paper, the label for time point translates to: baseline before first vaccination. Vaccinee samples were obtained from the UK trials COV001 and COV002, which included a single-blind randomized controlled phase 2/3 trial of AZD1222 (ChAdOx1 nCoV-19) in healthy adults. For TCRbeta chain sequencing, PBMC samples were collected from trial participants at day 0 and at day 28 after the second dose. For this clone: The specificity of this receptor is unknown. Base qualities are not at hand, and no much larger clone is one base apart.

The CDR3 regions of human TCRbeta chains were subjected to immunosequencing. Turning to the authors' computational methods: TCRs in the repertoires were compared against a reference library of SARS-CoV-2-specific TCRs that had been generated with the MIRA antigen-specificity platform. Breadth meant the fraction of unique TCRs that were SARS-CoV-2-associated, whereas depth meant the fraction of total T cells that were SARS-CoV-2-associated. Each spike-specific TCR was assigned to its reactive spike region and to a CD4 or CD8 class using the MIRA data. Log10-transformed breadth and depth values were compared by one-way ANOVA with Sidak's multiple comparisons tests. The table was pulled from immuneACCESS by TCRdb, which kept in-frame rearrangements only. Such tables lose some clones; where checked, under half of the loss comes from unresolved V genes, and the rest has no known cause. V, J and clone size are those of that table, while D and trimming were read from the DNA. The sample profile shows 130,000 or so clones; 85% to 95% of them were found once. The ten largest clonotypes hold approximately 6.3% of the sample.

The cysteine opens and the phenylalanine closes a CDR3 of 13 amino acids. The entry retains the CDR3 DNA only, 39 bases that are in frame from base 1. The germline ends are 14 bases apart after V is trimmed by 3 bases and J by 8 bases. Reading the germline V gene gives CDR1 SQVTM and CDR2 ANQGSEA. The material was peripheral blood, obtained on day 0 of AZD1222 vaccination. The receptor comes from an adult in good health. In this chain, TRBV29-1 is recombined with TRBJ2-1; the D region possibly corresponds to TRBD1 (5 bases align). The CDR3: CSVDRWQGDEQFF. The nucleotide sequence is TGCAGCGTTGATCGTTGGCAGGGCGATGAGCAGTTCTTC.